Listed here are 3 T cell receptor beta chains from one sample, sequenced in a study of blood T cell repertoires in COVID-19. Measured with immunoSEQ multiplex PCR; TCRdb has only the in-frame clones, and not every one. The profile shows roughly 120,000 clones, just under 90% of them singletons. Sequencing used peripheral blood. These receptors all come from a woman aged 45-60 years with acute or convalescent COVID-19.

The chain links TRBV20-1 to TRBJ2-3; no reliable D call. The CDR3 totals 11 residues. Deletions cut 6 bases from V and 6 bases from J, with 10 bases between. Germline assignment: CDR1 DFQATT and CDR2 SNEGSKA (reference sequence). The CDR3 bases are TGCAGTGCACCCGGGTCTGATACGCAGTATTTT. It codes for CSAPGSDTQYF.

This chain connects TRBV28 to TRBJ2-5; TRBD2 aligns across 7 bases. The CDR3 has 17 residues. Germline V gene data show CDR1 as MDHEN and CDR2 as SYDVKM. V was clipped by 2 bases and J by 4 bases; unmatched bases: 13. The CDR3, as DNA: TGTGCCAGCAGTTTAGCGGGAGCCCACCTAGTCAGAGAGACCCAGTACTTC. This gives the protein CASSLAGAHLVRETQYF. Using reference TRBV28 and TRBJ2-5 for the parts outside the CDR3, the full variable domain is DVKVTQSSRYLVKRTGEKVFLECVQDMDHENMFWYRQDPGLGLRLIYFSYDVKMKEKGDIPEGYSVSREKKERFSLILESASTNQTSMYLCASSLAGAHLVRETQYFGPGTRLLVL.

CDR3 in DNA: TGTGCCTGGACCCTGGGAGGAGTTTATGGCTACACCTTC. It specifies CAWTLGGVYGYTF. The chain joins TRBV30 to TRBJ1-2; D is undetermined. The CDR3 length is 13 residues. V lost 4 bases to trimming and J lost 5 bases, with 14 bases between them. In germline, CDR1 is GTSNPN, CDR2 SVGIG (reference sequence).